This TCR beta chain was recovered during a study of CXCR3-negative and CXCR3-positive naive CD8 T cells (dated by TCRdb to about 2019). At the level of the whole study: Roughly 130 million TRB reads were obtained in total, roughly 1.5 +/- 0.3 million reads per library. The diversity and physicochemical repertoire analyses included around 10 donors pooled from two independent experiments. For the TRBV-TRBJ cluster analysis, the naive subsets came from 5 donors, while the memory cells came from 3 donors. What the authors observed across the whole study: Because CXCR3 expression was partially decreased after cryopreservation, freshly isolated PBMCs were used for most assays. TRB CDR3s from CXCR3-positive naive cells showed higher hydrophobicity (lower Kidera factor 4), lower energy, and higher strength and volume indices than CXCR3-negative naive cells. Comparably high repertoire diversity was found in both naive subsets, whereas much lower repertoire diversity was found in memory CD8+ T cells. Within the same donor, TRBV-TRBJ usage looked similar between naive CXCR3-negative and CXCR3-positive cells, but memory cells had distinct patterns. Surface CD5, linked to self-reactivity in mice, was comparable between naive subsets; TCR interaction strength was therefore also inferred from TRB CDR3 physicochemical properties.

From its cysteine to its phenylalanine, the CDR3 spans 17 amino acids. DNA is not on record. The germline V gene (reference sequence) supplies CDR1 SEHNR and CDR2 FQNEAQ. On this clonotype itself: Its antigen is unknown.

Sequencing was performed on a NextSeq 550. The Human TCR Profiling Kit (MiLaboratory) was used to prepare UMI-labeled 5' RACE TRB cDNA libraries. The full amount of extracted RNA was used for cDNA synthesis, and the full amount of resulting cDNA was used for PCR amplification. The libraries were made side by side, with each library going through the same number of PCR cycles. On the study's bioinformatics: With a minimum of two reads required per UMI, MIGEC and MiXCR pulled out about 50,000 +/- 10,000 unique UMI-labeled TRB cDNA molecules from each library. Each library averaged about 37,000 +/- 9,700 functional in-frame TRB CDR3 nucleotide clonotypes without stop codons. After downsampling to 5000 UMI-labeled TRB molecules per sample, diversity metrics such as normalized Shannon-Wiener and Chao1 were calculated in VDJtools. For the central five CDR3 residues, VDJtools calculated physicochemical properties weighted by clonotype size, namely interaction energy, strength, volume and Kidera factor 4. TCRdb reprocessed the reads and lists each CDR3 protein sequence as a single entry, with no DNA. Clone size and V and J calls follow TCRdb, not the original study. The sample table on file contains about 58,000 distinct CDR3 sequences. 0.42% of the sample rests with the top ten.

For every CD8+ T cell subset, fewer than 350,000 cells were flow-sorted straight into RLT lysis buffer, and each subset was sorted in triplicate. To keep memory contaminants out, a stringent definition of naive CD8+ T cells was applied: CD45RO-CCR7+CD27+CD95-. Peripheral blood mononuclear cells were isolated from buffy coats using standard density gradient centrifugation. Naive CXCR3-negative and CXCR3-positive CD8+ T cells were flow-sorted on a FACSAria III. Total RNA was extracted from sorted cells with an RNeasy Mini Kit. This receptor chain uses TRBV7-9 and TRBJ2-1; TCRdb picks TRBD1, but there is no DNA to check that call. Sequenced: naive CXCR3- CD8+ T cells from blood. Explained via the paper, the cell subset or site label denotes: CD45RO-CCR7+CD27+CD95- naive CD8+ T cells lacking CXCR3 (TNR3-). The source is a human donor in good health. Some clones in this sample may be carry-over from other donors' samples. CDR3 region: CASSLLYGDRVYNEQFF.